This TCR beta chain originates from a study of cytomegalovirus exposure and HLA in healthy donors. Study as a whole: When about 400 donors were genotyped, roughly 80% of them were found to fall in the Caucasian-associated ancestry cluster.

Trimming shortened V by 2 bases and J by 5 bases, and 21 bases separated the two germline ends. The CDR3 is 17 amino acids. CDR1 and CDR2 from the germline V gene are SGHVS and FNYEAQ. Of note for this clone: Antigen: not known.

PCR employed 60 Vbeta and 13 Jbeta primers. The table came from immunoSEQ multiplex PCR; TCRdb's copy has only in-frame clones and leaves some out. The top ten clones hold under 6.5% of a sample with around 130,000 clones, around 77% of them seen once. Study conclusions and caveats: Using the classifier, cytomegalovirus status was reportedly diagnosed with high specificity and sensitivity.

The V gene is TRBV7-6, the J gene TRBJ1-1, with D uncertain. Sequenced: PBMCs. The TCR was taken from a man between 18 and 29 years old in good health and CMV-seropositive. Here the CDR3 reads CASSLHSELQPPTEAFF. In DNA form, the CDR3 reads TGTGCCAGCAGCTTACATTCCGAATTACAGCCTCCTACTGAAGCTTTCTTT.